This T cell receptor beta chain was captured in a study of T cells in Graves' hyperthyroidism and ophthalmopathy. The sample holds many counts of this clonotype. Its antigen remains unknown. Clinicians diagnosed patients from clinical symptoms, serum thyroxine and TRAb, thyroid ultrasound and orbital computed tomography. Study observations and caveats: Expanded thyroid clonotypes (above 0.001) were mostly also found in blood. Ophthalmopathy, which appeared later, was predicted by the model a median approximately six months before onset.

Germline loops: CDR1 MNHNS, CDR2 SASEGT. Trimming at V came to 6 bases and at J to 9 bases, leaving 12 bases not matched to a gene. The CDR3 has 14 amino acids. Amplification of TCR beta CDR3 regions used RNA as the template. In the first-round RT-PCR of the TCR CDR3, the HTBI primer set was used. TCRdb processed the multiplex PCR reads anew with MiXCR; each CDR3 protein has one entry. The table shows roughly 380,000 distinct CDR3 sequences, with approximately 18% occurring only once. The chain is built from TRBV6-1 and TRBJ2-7; 9 bases are shared with TRBD1. This clonotype originated in a woman aged 40-49 years with Graves' ophthalmopathy. Sequencing was performed on blood. CDR3 nucleotide sequence: TGTGCCAGCAGCCCACCGGGACAGGGAACCAGGCAGTACTTC. Protein product: CASSPPGQGTRQYF.